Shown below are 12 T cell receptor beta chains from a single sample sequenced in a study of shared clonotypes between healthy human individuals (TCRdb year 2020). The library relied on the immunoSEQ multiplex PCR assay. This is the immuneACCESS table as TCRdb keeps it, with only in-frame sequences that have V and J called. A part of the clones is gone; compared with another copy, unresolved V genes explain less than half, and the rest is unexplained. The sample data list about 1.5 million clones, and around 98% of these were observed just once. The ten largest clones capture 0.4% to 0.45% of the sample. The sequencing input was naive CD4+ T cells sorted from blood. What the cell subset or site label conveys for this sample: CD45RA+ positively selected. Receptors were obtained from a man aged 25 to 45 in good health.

CDR3 coding DNA: TGTGCCAGCAGTTTAGGGATAGCGGGAGTCCCCCCCAATGAGCAGTTCTTC. It translates to CASSLGIAGVPPNEQFF. The rearrangement joins TRBV27 to TRBJ2-1, with TRBD2 matching over 9 bases. CDR1 is MNHEY and CDR2 is SMNVEV in the germline V gene (reference sequence). Trimming removed 2 bases from V and 6 bases from J; junction bases left unmatched: 11. The CDR3 sequence is 17 residues long.

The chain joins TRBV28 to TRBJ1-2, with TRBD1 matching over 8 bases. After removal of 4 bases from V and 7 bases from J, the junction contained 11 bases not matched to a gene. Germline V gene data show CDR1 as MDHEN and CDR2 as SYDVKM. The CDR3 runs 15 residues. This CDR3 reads CASSSPGQGWSGYTF. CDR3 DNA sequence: TGTGCCAGCAGTTCCCCCGGACAGGGTTGGAGTGGCTACACCTTC.

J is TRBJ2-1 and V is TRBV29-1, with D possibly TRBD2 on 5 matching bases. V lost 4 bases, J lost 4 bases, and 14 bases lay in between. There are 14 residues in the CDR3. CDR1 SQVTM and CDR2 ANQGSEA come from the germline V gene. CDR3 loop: CSVAAAGYYNEQFF. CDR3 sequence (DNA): TGCAGCGTTGCAGCGGCGGGCTATTACAATGAGCAGTTCTTC.

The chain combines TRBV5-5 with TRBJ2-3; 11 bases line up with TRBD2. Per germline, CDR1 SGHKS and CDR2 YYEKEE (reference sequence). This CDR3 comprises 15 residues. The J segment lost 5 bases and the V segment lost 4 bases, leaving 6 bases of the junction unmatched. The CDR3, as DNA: TGTGCCAGCAGCCTGATGACTAGCGGGAAAGATACGCAGTATTTT. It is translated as CASSLMTSGKDTQYF.

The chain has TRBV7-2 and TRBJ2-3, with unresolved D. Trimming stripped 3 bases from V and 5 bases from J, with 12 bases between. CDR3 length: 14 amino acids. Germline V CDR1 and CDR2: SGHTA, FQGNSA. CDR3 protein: CASSFQTVGDTQYF. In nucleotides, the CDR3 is TGTGCCAGCAGCTTTCAAACCGTGGGAGATACGCAGTATTTT.

Written as DNA, the CDR3 is TGTGCCAGCAGATTACAACGGTTGACTGAAGCTTTCTTT. It specifies CASRLQRLTEAFF. The chain has TRBV7-2 and TRBJ1-1; D gene unclear. V lost 6 bases, J lost 5 bases, and 13 bases lay in between. The germline gives CDR1 SGHTA, CDR2 FQGNSA. This CDR3 is built from 13 residues.

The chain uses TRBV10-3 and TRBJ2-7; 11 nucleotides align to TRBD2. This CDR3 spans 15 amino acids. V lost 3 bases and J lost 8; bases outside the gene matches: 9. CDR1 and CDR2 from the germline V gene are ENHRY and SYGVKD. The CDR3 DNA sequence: TGTGCCATCAGTGATCGAACTAGCGGGAGTGAACAGCAGTACTTC. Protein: CAISDRTSGSEQQYF.

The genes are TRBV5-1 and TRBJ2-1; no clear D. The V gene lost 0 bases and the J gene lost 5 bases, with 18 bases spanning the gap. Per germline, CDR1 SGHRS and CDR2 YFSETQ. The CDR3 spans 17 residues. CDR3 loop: CASSLGGSGSSDNEQFF. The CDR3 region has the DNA TGCGCCAGCAGCTTGGGTGGATCGGGTTCCTCTGACAATGAGCAGTTCTTC. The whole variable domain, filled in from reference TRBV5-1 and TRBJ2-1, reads KAGVTQTPRYLIKTRGQQVTLSCSPISGHRSVSWYQQTPGQGLQFLFEYFSETQRNKGNFPGRFSGRQFSNSRSEMNVSTLELGDSALYLCASSLGGSGSSDNEQFFGPGTRLTVL.

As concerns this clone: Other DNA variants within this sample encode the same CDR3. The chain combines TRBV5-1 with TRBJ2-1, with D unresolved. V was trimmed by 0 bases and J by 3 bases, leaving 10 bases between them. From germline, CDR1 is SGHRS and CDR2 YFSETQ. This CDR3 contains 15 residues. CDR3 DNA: TGCGCCAGCAGCTTGGGTCTAGGGTTCTACAATGAGCAGTTCTTC. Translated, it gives CASSLGLGFYNEQFF. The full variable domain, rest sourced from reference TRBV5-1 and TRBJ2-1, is KAGVTQTPRYLIKTRGQQVTLSCSPISGHRSVSWYQQTPGQGLQFLFEYFSETQRNKGNFPGRFSGRQFSNSRSEMNVSTLELGDSALYLCASSLGLGFYNEQFFGPGTRLTVL.

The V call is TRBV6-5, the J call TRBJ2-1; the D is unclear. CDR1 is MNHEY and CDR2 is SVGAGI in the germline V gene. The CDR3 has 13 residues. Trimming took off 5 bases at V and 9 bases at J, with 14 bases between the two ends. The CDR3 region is CASSQGRWAEQFF. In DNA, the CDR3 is TGTGCCAGCAGTCAAGGGCGCTGGGCTGAGCAGTTCTTC.

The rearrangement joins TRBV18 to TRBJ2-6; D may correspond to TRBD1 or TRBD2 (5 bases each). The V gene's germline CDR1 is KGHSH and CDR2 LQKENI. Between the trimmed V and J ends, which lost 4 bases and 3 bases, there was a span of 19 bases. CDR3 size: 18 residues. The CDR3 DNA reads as TGTGCCAGCTCACAGGGACCGAGAGGGCCTGGTGGGGCCAACGTCCTGACTTTC. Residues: CASSQGPRGPGGANVLTF.

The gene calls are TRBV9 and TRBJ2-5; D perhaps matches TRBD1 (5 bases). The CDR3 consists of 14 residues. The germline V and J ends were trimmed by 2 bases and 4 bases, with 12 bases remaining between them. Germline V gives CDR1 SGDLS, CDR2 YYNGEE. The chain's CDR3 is CASSVLGAPETQYF. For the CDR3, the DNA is TGTGCCAGCAGCGTTTTAGGGGCGCCAGAGACCCAGTACTTC. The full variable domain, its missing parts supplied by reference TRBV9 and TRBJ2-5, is DSGVTQTPKHLITATGQRVTLRCSPRSGDLSVYWYQQSLDQGLQFLIQYYNGEERAKGNILERFSAQQFPDLHSELNLSSLELGDSALYFCASSVLGAPETQYFGPGTRLLVL.